A selection of T cell receptor beta chains follows, all from one sample in a study of graft-versus-host responses after intestinal transplantation. The assay was immunoSEQ multiplex PCR, and TCRdb's table has in-frame clones only and misses some. The sample includes some 64,000 clones, 90% seen only once; the top ten take 1.5% to 2%. What these receptors recognize is not known. The sequenced sample was unstimulated CD8+ T cells sorted from spleen or lymph node cells, obtained before transplant. The source is a human donor who was the organ donor for an intestinal transplant. CDR3s include the opening cysteine and the closing phenylalanine or tryptophan. A D gene is named only where the DNA matches it firmly. The size field is filled for only some rows; it gives once, few, many or a size class.

TRBV29-1	-	TRBD1	TRBJ2-2	TGCAGCGTTACAGGGGCCGGGGAGCTGTTTTTT	CSVTGAGELFF
TRBV7-2	-	TRBD1	TRBJ1-1	TGTGCCAGCAGCTTATTATCGCAGGGGGCAGGAAACACTGAAGCTTTCTTT	CASSLLSQGAGNTEAFF
TRBV10-3	-	-	TRBJ1-1	TGTGCCATCAGTGAGTCCGGGGTAACTGAAGCTTTCTTT	CAISESGVTEAFF
TRBV5-4	-	-	TRBJ1-6	TGTGCCAGCAGCCTGTACGTGGAGTCCGATTATAATTCACCCCTCCACTTT	CASSLYVESDYNSPLHF
TRBV27	-	-	TRBJ2-3	TGTGCCAGCAGTTTTCGAGCGTCGACGACAGATACGCGGTATTTT	CASSFRASTTDTRYF
TRBV15	once	-	TRBJ2-4	TGTGCCACCAGCAGAGATTCCCCGGGGAAAAACATTCAGTACTTC	CATSRDSPGKNIQYF
TRBV5-1	-	-	TRBJ1-2	TGCGCCAGCAGCTTGGCAGGTATCACCGGGAGGAGGAGCCGCTATGGCTACACCTTC	CASSLAGITGRRSRYGYTF
TRBV27	-	TRBD1	TRBJ2-5	TGTGCCAGCAGTTTATTTTTTACAGGGGCGAAAGAGACCCAGTACTTC	CASSLFFTGAKETQYF
TRBV2	-	-	TRBJ2-7	TGTGCCAGCAGTGCAGCCTACGAGCAGTACTTC	CASSAAYEQYF
TRBV29-1	-	-	TRBJ2-4	TGCAGCGTTGGCGGGCTCTCCTTCAACATTCAGTACTTC	CSVGGLSFNIQYF
TRBV28	-	-	TRBJ2-7	TGTGCCAGCTCCGACAGGCGAGGAAACGAGCAGTACTTC	CASSDRRGNEQYF
TRBV12-1	-	-	TRBJ2-5	TGTGCCAGCAGCTTCCGACTACGTTCACGACTAGCGGAACAAGAGACCCAGTACTTC	CASSFRLRSRLAEQETQYF
TRBV10-1	-	TRBD1	TRBJ2-7	TGCGCCAGCAATGACAGGGCCTTCTACGAGCAGTACTTC	CASNDRAFYEQYF
TRBV19	-	TRBD1	TRBJ2-7	TGTGCCAGTAGTTCAGGGGGCTGGGAGTACGAGCAGTACTTC	CASSSGGWEYEQYF
TRBV27	once	TRBD2	TRBJ2-7	TGTGCCAGCAGTTTATCGTTGGCGGGAGGCCCAGGGGTCTACGAGCAGTACTTC	CASSLSLAGGPGVYEQYF
TRBV7-2	-	-	TRBJ2-7	TGTGCCAGCAGCTACGGGGGTACGAACTACGAGCAGTACTTC	CASSYGGTNYEQYF
TRBV14	-	-	TRBJ2-7	TGTGCCAGCAGCCAAGCTTTTTACGAGCAGTACTTC	CASSQAFYEQYF
TRBV28	few	-	TRBJ2-7	TGTGCCAGCAGAGACTACAGGGAGGGCTCCTACGAGCAGTACTTC	CASRDYREGSYEQYF
TRBV19	-	-	TRBJ2-5	TGTGCCAGTAGTATCCGGGGAGGATGGGAGACCCAGTACTTC	CASSIRGGWETQYF
TRBV6-5	few	TRBD1	TRBJ1-1	TGTGCCAGCAGTTACGGACAGGGAGTCACTGAAGCTTTCTTT	CASSYGQGVTEAFF
TRBV6-5	few	-	TRBJ1-3	TGTGCCAGCAGTATACAGCTCTACTCTGGAAACACCATATATTTT	CASSIQLYSGNTIYF
TRBV29-1	-	TRBD1	TRBJ2-7	TGCAGCGTAAGGGACAGGGGGTCGTCCTACGAGCAGTACTTC	CSVRDRGSSYEQYF
TRBV9	-	-	TRBJ1-4	TGTGCCAGCAGCGTTGGGGGGAGGATGGAAAAACTGTTTTTT	CASSVGGRMEKLFF
TRBV4-3	few	-	TRBJ2-7	TGCGCCAGCAGCCAAGGGCAGGGGCTAGCCTACGAGCAGTACTTC	CASSQGQGLAYEQYF
TRBV28	-	-	TRBJ2-7	TGTGCCAGCAGTTTTTCAGCGACACCGGGGGACTACGAGCAGTACTTC	CASSFSATPGDYEQYF
TRBV7-8	-	TRBD1	TRBJ1-5	TGTGCCAGCAGCGCACAACAGGGGGCCCTGAAGCCCCAGCATTTT	CASSAQQGALKPQHF
TRBV5-1	once	TRBD1	TRBJ2-7	TGCGCCAGCAGCTTGGATCGGGGACAGGGTTACGAGCAGTACTTC	CASSLDRGQGYEQYF
TRBV7-6	-	TRBD1	TRBJ2-7	TGTGCCAGCAGCTCAACCGACAGGGTCAACGAGCAGTACTTC	CASSSTDRVNEQYF
TRBV5-1	-	-	TRBJ2-5	TGCGCCAGCAGCTACCACCCCCGGGGACAACACTTGCAAGAGACCCAGTACTTC	CASSYHPRGQHLQETQYF
TRBV30	-	-	TRBJ2-3	TGTGCCTGGAGTTGGGGGGCCGGGGGGGATACGCAGTATTTT	CAWSWGAGGDTQYF
TRBV18	once	-	TRBJ2-7	TGTGCCAGCTCCCTCGGAGGGTTGTACGAGCAGTACTTC	CASSLGGLYEQYF
TRBV9	-	TRBD2	TRBJ2-2	TGTGCCAGCAGCGTCTCCGTAGCGGGAGCGAACACCGGGGAGCTGTTTTTT	CASSVSVAGANTGELFF
TRBV27	-	-	TRBJ2-6	TGTGCCAGCAGTTCTTCCCCCTGGCGAGGATTCCGAGCCAACGTCCTGACTTTC	CASSSSPWRGFRANVLTF
TRBV4-1	-	TRBD1	TRBJ1-1	TGCGCCAGCAGCCAGGTGACAGGGTACACTGAAGCTTTCTTT	CASSQVTGYTEAFF
TRBV19	-	-	TRBJ1-5	TGTGCCAGTAGTATGGAACAGGGTTTAGTTCAGCCCCAGCATTTT	CASSMEQGLVQPQHF
TRBV28	medium-sized	-	TRBJ2-7	TGTGCCAGCAGTTTATATGAGTTCTCGCCTGGGGGCTACTACGAGCAGTACTTC	CASSLYEFSPGGYYEQYF
TRBV7-6	-	TRBD2	TRBJ2-7	TGTGCCAGCAGCGGACCTAGCGGGGGCTCCTACGAGCAGTACTTC	CASSGPSGGSYEQYF
TRBV28	-	TRBD1	TRBJ1-2	TGTGCCAGCAGTCCTAACAGGGGGAACTATGGCTACACCTTC	CASSPNRGNYGYTF
TRBV18	-	TRBD1	TRBJ1-2	TGTGCCAGCTCACCAAGACAGGGGGCTGGGGGCTACACCTTC	CASSPRQGAGGYTF
TRBV5-1	-	-	TRBJ2-4	TGCGCCAGCAGCTTGCTGCCAGAGACGGGGAACATTCAGTACTTC	CASSLLPETGNIQYF